This T cell receptor (beta chain) was captured by sequencing in a study of T cells in Graves' hyperthyroidism and ophthalmopathy (dated by TCRdb to the late 2010s). Regarding the study in general: Peripheral blood was sampled at the time of initial diagnosis, prior to any treatment. A discovery cohort of approximately 100 patients, 43 with Graves' ophthalmopathy and under 60 with stable Graves' hyperthyroidism, was used to find distinguishing TCR V-J signatures. Whether ophthalmopathy could be predicted prospectively was tested in an independent validation cohort made up of roughly 19 hyperthyroidism patients plus 17 patients who later progressed to ophthalmopathy. The roughly 91 discovery patients were randomly divided into training and test sets at a 7:3 ratio. In addition, the study compared T-cell repertoires in thyroid tissue and in blood from roughly 6 Graves' hyperthyroidism patients. Following sampling, methimazole starting at 30 mg daily was given to hyperthyroidism patients, and high-dose intravenous methylprednisolone was given to ophthalmopathy patients. The paper reports TCR Vbeta CDR3 sequencing of more than 120 peripheral blood samples: around 45 ophthalmopathy, about 75 hyperthyroidism and around 17 progressor patients.

General conclusions and limits of the study: In validation, progression to ophthalmopathy was predicted by the model with around 70% sensitivity and 72% to 85% specificity, a median of approximately 6.5 months before onset. Most expanded thyroid clonotypes (frequency above 0.001) were also found in blood, which suggests that blood repertoires may mirror thyroid immune responses. Sample size was not statistically predetermined, and blinding of investigators to group allocation was not performed. In cross-validation, a model built on a 13 V-J signature told ophthalmopathy apart from stable hyperthyroidism with approximately 90% sensitivity and roughly 81% specificity, and in testing the same model reached 80%/75%.

The TCR beta CDR3 regions were amplified from the RNA transcripts. The first round of RT-PCR for the TCR CDR3 was performed with the HTBI primer set and the Qiagen OneStep RT-PCR kit. Libraries were constructed in a second round of multiplex PCR, after which size selection and purification were performed. Libraries were sequenced paired-end with 100 bp reads on an Illumina HiSeq2000. The paper's processing steps were these. Raw data were processed with SOAPnuke, discarding reads with adapters, uncalled bases, mean Phred below 15, or no exact constant-primer or identifier match. High-quality paired reads were merged using COPE v1.2.5, and each unique nucleotide sequence was defined as a clonotype. MiTCR v1.1 was used to align clonotypes to the IMGT TRBV, TRBD and TRBJ reference segments. Only V-J combinations with frequency above 0.0001, covering 99.2% of repertoires, were analysed. The TCS score was defined as F50 (clonal expansion) divided by E x V (chaos), with BLOSUM62-based TCRdist calculated between CDR3 peptides within each V-J. Welch's t-statistics and random forest reduced around 550 V-J features to some 14, which were used in a naive Bayes classifier (R e1071). Through fastp at Q25 and MiXCR, TCRdb rebuilt clones from the public reads, retaining in-frame beta chains. Each record represents a unique CDR3 protein, reported with the most common genes and DNA among its rows. The V and J calls follow TCRdb's processing rather than the paper's. Within this sample are a few hundred thousand distinct CDR3 sequences, with approximately 18% of them counted one time only. Over 35% of the sample rests with the top ten.

Ophthalmopathy patients had moderately to severely active disease, with a Clinical Activity Score of 3 or more, a NOSPECS grade of 4 or more, and a disease duration of less than 3 months. The study excluded patients with uncontrolled infections, other autoimmune diseases, pregnancy or lactation. Diagnoses relied on clinical symptoms, serum thyroxine and TRAb, thyroid ultrasound and orbital computed tomography. PBMCs were separated from roughly 10 ml of fresh peripheral blood using Ficoll-Paque density gradient centrifugation. Total RNA was extracted with Trizol reagent, and quality was checked on an Agilent 2100 Bioanalyzer. This clonotype was detected a few times. Which antigen it targets is not known. No base qualities exist here, and no much larger clone lies one base off it. The clonotype comes from a man younger than 35 with Graves' ophthalmopathy. What was sequenced was blood.

The CDR3 protein is CASSLGQGSTDTQYF. In nucleotide form, the sequence is TGCGCCAGCAGCTTGGGACAGGGAAGCACAGATACGCAGTATTTT. The receptor chain draws on TRBV5-1 and TRBJ2-3, with TRBD1 identical over 7 junction bases. From the cysteine up to the phenylalanine, the CDR3 has a length of 15 residues. The CDR3 DNA has 45 bases and is translated from base 1. CDR1 SGHRS and CDR2 YFSETQ were looked up in the germline V gene. V lost 0 bases and J lost 0 bases, and the count of bases not matched to a germline gene is 1.